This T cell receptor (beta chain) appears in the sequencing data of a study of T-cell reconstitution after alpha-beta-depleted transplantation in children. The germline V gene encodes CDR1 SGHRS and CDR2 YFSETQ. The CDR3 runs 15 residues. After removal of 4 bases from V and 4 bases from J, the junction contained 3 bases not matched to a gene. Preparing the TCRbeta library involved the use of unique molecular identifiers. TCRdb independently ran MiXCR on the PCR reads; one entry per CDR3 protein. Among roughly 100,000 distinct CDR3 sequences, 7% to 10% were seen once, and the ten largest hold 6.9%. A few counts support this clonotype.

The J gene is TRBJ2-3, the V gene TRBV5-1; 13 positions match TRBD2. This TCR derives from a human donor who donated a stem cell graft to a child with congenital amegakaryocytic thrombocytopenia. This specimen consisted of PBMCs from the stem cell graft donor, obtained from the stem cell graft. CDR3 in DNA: TGCGCCAGCAGCCCCGGGACTAGCGGGGCAGATACGCAGTATTTT. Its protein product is CASSPGTSGADTQYF.